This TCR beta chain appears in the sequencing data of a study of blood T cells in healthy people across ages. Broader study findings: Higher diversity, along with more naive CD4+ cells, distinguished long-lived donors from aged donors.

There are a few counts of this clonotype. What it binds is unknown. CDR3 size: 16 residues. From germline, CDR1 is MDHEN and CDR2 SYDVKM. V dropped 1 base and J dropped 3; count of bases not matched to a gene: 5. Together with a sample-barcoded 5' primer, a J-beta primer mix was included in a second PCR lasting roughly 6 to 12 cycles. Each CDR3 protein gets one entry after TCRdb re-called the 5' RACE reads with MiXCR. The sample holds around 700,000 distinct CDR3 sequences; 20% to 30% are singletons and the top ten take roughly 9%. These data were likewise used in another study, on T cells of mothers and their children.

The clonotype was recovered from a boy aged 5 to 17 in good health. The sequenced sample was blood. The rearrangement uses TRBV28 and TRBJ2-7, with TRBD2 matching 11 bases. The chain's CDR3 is CASSLSGLAGDYEQYF. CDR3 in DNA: TGTGCCAGCAGTTTATCTGGACTAGCGGGTGACTACGAGCAGTACTTC. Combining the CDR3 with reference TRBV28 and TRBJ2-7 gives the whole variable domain DVKVTQSSRYLVKRTGEKVFLECVQDMDHENMFWYRQDPGLGLRLIYFSYDVKMKEKGDIPEGYSVSREKKERFSLILESASTNQTSMYLCASSLSGLAGDYEQYFGPGTRLTVT.